This T cell receptor beta chain appears in the sequencing data of a study of T cell clonotyping in hematopoietic cell transplantation. General observations from the study: Recipient TCR diversity dropped after transplant; expanded clonotypes rose from day 30 to 180. CD4 and CD8 repertoire contributions could not be separated without sorting.

Worth noting for this clone: Its cognate antigen is unknown.

Sequencing was performed with immunoSEQ multiplex PCR; in TCRdb, only in-frame clones are kept and a portion is missing. Counted here are roughly 7,000 clones, around 35% occurring once; the ten biggest clones make up more than 15%. This CDR3 has 16 residues. V shed 1 base and J 1 base; nucleotides not matched to a gene: 6. Germline-derived CDR1 and CDR2 are MNHEY and SVGAGI. The clonotype originates from a female patient over 55 who had an allogeneic stem cell transplant, so the T cells may come from the graft donor. Some clones in this sample may be carry-over from other donors' samples. The V gene is TRBV6-5, the J gene TRBJ1-1; TRBD1 matches 7 bases. The sample in question was peripheral blood mononuclear cells, obtained 30 days after allogeneic stem cell transplant. CDR3 coding DNA: TGTGCCAGCAGTTACTTAGGGGGCGCGAGGAACACTGAAGCTTTCTTT. Protein product: CASSYLGGARNTEAFF.